This T cell receptor (beta chain) was sequenced during a study of cytomegalovirus exposure and HLA in healthy donors. Study details: One earlier analysis, a look at about 179 million T cells, found some 100 million unique TCR beta sequences. Findings and caveats of the study: Researchers reported that a few CMV-associated chains were confirmed in vitro as CMV antigen-specific. For most TCR beta V segments, an earlier analysis put the productive rate at about 87% or about 30% of the time. Rare TCR sequences dominated, though some public TCRs recurred in many donors.

In regard to this clone: Its antigen is still unknown.

This PCR relied on a set of 60 Vbeta primers and 13 Jbeta primers. Assay: immunoSEQ multiplex PCR; the TCRdb copy retains only in-frame clones and omits some. Of more than 85,000 clones listed, over 60% are singletons. The sample was PBMCs. The clonotype was recovered from a female donor in good health and CMV-seropositive.

The CDR3 nucleotides are TGTGCCAGCAGCGCGCGCGGGGGAAACTCCTACGAGCAGTACTTC. Protein: CASSARGGNSYEQYF. The chain recombines TRBV7-2 with TRBJ2-7; TRBD2 aligns across 7 bases. The CDR3 is 15 amino acids. V dropped 5 bases and J dropped 0; count of bases not matched to a gene: 7. CDR1 is SGHTA and CDR2 is FQGNSA in the germline V gene.